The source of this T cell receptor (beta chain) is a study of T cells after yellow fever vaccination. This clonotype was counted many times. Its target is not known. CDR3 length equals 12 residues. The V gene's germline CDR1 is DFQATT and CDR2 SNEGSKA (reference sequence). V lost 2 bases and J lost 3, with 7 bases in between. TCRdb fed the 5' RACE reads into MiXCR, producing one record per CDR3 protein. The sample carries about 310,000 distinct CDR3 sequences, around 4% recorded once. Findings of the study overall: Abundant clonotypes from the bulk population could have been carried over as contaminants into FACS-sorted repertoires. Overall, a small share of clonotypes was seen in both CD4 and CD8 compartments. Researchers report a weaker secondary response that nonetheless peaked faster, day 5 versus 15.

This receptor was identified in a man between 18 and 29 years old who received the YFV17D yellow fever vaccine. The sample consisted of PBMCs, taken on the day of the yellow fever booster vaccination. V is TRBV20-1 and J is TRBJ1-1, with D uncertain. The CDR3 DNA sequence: TGCAGTGCTAGACTTGCGGACACTGAAGCTTTCTTT. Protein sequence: CSARLADTEAFF.